Included here is one TCR beta chain sequence, with context. The data were obtained in a study of blood T cell repertoires in COVID-19. At the level of the study: T cells, B-cell-depleted T cells, or PBMCs supplied cDNA or gDNA.

Study processing details: Amplification of reference gene primers was used by the study to estimate nucleated cell counts. Only in-frame clones appear in the TCRdb table, and some are missing; sequencing was by immunoSEQ multiplex PCR. The DNA gave D and trimming, while V, J and clone size come from that table. The table lists 260,000 or so clones, approximately 88% of them singletons. This CDR3 region has 13 residues. The trim removed 6 bases at V and 5 bases at J, leaving 5 bases unmatched. CDR1 and CDR2 (germline): MDHEN, SYDVKM. Participants spanned ages roughly 18 to 90 years and resided in roughly 22 US areas.

This TCR was recovered from a woman aged 40 to 50 with acute COVID-19. V is TRBV28 and J is TRBJ2-3; 7 bases align to TRBD1. Sequencing was done on a sample of PBMCs or T cells enriched from blood (not recorded which). This CDR3 reads CASRVGGRDTQYF. CDR3 coding DNA: TGTGCCAGCAGAGTAGGGGGCAGAGATACGCAGTATTTT.